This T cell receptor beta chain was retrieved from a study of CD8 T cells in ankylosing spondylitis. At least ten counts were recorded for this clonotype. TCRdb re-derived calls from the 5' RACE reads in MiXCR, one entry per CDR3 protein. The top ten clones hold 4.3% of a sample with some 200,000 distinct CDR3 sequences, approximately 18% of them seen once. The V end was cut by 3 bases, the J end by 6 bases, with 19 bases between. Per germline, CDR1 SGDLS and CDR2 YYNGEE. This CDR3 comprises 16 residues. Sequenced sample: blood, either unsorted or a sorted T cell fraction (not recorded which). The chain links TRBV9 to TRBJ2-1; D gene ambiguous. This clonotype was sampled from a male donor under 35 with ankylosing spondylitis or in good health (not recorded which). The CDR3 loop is CASSDVSTVWVNEQFF. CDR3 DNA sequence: TGTGCCAGCAGCGACGTTTCCACGGTTTGGGTCAATGAGCAGTTCTTC. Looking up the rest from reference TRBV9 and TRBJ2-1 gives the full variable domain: DSGVTQTPKHLITATGQRVTLRCSPRSGDLSVYWYQQSLDQGLQFLIQYYNGEERAKGNILERFSAQQFPDLHSELNLSSLELGDSALYFCASSDVSTVWVNEQFFGPGTRLTVL.